This is a list of T cell receptor beta chains from one sample in a study of blood T cell repertoires in COVID-19. Assay used: immunoSEQ multiplex PCR; TCRdb lists only in-frame clones, some missing. Of around 430,000 clones in the sample, approximately 90% were seen once. The sample comprised peripheral blood. The receptors stem from a woman in her forties or fifties with COVID-19, enrolled during active disease. The CDR3 runs from the conserved cysteine through the conserved F or W. The order of the fields is J gene, V gene, D gene, CDR3 DNA, CDR3 protein. A D gene is named only where the DNA matches it firmly.

J gene: TRBJ1-2
V gene: TRBV3-1/TRBV3-2
D gene: .
CDR3 DNA: TGTGCCAGCAGCCAAGTACCCGTTGGCGGCTACACCTTC
CDR3 protein: CASSQVPVGGYTF

J gene: TRBJ2-2
V gene: TRBV13
D gene: .
CDR3 DNA: TGTGCCAGCAGCTCGAGACTCAACACCGGGGAGCTGTTTTTT
CDR3 protein: CASSSRLNTGELFF

J gene: TRBJ2-3
V gene: TRBV6-1
D gene: TRBD2
CDR3 DNA: TGTGCCAGCAGTGAATCATTGAGCGGGGGAACAGATACGCAGTATTTT
CDR3 protein: CASSESLSGGTDTQYF

J gene: TRBJ2-7
V gene: TRBV6-6
D gene: TRBD2
CDR3 DNA: TGTGCCAGCAGGGACCTGGCCGCGGGGGGCGAGCAGTACTTC
CDR3 protein: CASRDLAAGGEQYF

J gene: TRBJ1-2
V gene: TRBV29-1
D gene: .
CDR3 DNA: TGCAGCGTTGGGGCAGGGTCTAACTATGGCTACACCTTC
CDR3 protein: CSVGAGSNYGYTF

J gene: TRBJ2-3
V gene: TRBV20-1
D gene: .
CDR3 DNA: TGCAGTGCTAGTTCGCAGATTAGCACAGATACGCAGTATTTT
CDR3 protein: CSASSQISTDTQYF

J gene: TRBJ2-7
V gene: TRBV3-1/TRBV3-2
D gene: .
CDR3 DNA: TGTGCCAGCAGCCAGGGCCCATGGGAGCAGTACTTC
CDR3 protein: CASSQGPWEQYF

J gene: TRBJ2-3
V gene: TRBV13
D gene: TRBD1
CDR3 DNA: TGTGCCAGCAGTCGAATCGACAGGGTAACAGATACGCAGTATTTT
CDR3 protein: CASSRIDRVTDTQYF

J gene: TRBJ1-2
V gene: TRBV14
D gene: TRBD1
CDR3 DNA: TGTGCCAGCAGCCAGGGACAGTTCTATGGCTACACCTTC
CDR3 protein: CASSQGQFYGYTF

J gene: TRBJ1-2
V gene: TRBV30
D gene: .
CDR3 DNA: TGTGCCTGGAGTGACGAGGCGGGAAACTATGGCTACACCTTC
CDR3 protein: CAWSDEAGNYGYTF

J gene: TRBJ2-2
V gene: TRBV11-3
D gene: .
CDR3 DNA: TGTGCCAGCAGTCCCCGCCTCGGGGAAACCGGGGAGCTGTTTTTT
CDR3 protein: CASSPRLGETGELFF

J gene: TRBJ1-1
V gene: TRBV6-5
D gene: TRBD1
CDR3 DNA: TGTGCCAGCAGTTCCTTGGACAGGGGATACACTGAAGCTTTCTTT
CDR3 protein: CASSSLDRGYTEAFF

J gene: TRBJ2-1
V gene: TRBV21-1
D gene: .
CDR3 DNA: TGTGCCAGCAGCAAAGCGGACACAGTAGCATTCAATGAGCAGTTCTTC
CDR3 protein: CASSKADTVAFNEQFF